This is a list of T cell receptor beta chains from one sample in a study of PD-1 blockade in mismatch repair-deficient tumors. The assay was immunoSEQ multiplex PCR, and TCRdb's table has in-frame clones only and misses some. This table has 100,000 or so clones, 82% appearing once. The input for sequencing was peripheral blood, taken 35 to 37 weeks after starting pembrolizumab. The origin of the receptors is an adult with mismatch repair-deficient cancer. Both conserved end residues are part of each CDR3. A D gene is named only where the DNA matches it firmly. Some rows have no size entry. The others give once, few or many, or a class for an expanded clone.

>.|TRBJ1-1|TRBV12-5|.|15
TGTGCTAGTGGTTTGGTAACGGGAGGTAACACTGAAGCTTTCTTT
CASGLVTGGNTEAFF
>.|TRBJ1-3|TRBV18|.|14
TGTGCCAGCTCACAGCAGCAAGCTGGAAACACCATATATTTT
CASSQQQAGNTIYF
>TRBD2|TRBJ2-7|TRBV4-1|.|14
TGCGCCAGCAGCCATAGCGGGAGCCTATACGAGCAGTACTTC
CASSHSGSLYEQYF
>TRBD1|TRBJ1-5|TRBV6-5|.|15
TGTGCCAGCAGTTACCGGGGACAGGGCAATCAGCCCCAGCATTTT
CASSYRGQGNQPQHF
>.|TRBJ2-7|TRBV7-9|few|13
TGTGCCAGCAGCGAAGGGGGAGTATACGAGCAGTACTTC
CASSEGGVYEQYF
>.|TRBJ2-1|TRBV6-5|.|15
TGTGCCAGCAGTTACGACGGGACCCCTTACAATGAGCAGTTCTTC
CASSYDGTPYNEQFF
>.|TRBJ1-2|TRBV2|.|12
TGTGCCAGCAGTGACTTCTTCTATGGCTACACCTTC
CASSDFFYGYTF
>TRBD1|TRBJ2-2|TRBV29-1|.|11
TGCAGCGTTCAGGGGGACGGGGAGCTGTTTTTT
CSVQGDGELFF
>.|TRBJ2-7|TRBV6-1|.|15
TGTGCCAGCAGTGACAGTGTCCTTAGCTCCTACGAGCAGTACTTC
CASSDSVLSSYEQYF
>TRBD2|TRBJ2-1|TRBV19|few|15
TGTGCCAGTAGTCCCGTAGCGGGCTCCTACAATGAGCAGTTCTTC
CASSPVAGSYNEQFF
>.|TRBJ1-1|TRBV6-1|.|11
TGTGCCAGCATAGAAGGGGCCCAAGCTTTCTTT
CASIEGAQAFF
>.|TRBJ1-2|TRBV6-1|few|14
TGTGCCAGCAGTGAAGGGGGTTACTACTATGGCTACACCTTC
CASSEGGYYYGYTF
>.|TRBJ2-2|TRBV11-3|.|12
TGTGCCAGCAAGACGTCAGTCGGGGAGCTGTTTTTT
CASKTSVGELFF
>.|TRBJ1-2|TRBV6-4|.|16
TGTGCCAGCAGTGATACCGGACAAACTCCCTTCTATGGCTACACCTTC
CASSDTGQTPFYGYTF
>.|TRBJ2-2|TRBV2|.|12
TGTGCCAGCAGGAGGGGAACCGGGGAGCTGTTTTTT
CASRRGTGELFF
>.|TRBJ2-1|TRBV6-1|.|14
TGTGCCAGCAGTCCCGGGGGTGGTAAAGGTGAGCAGTTCTTC
CASSPGGGKGEQFF
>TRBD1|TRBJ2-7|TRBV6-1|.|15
TGTGCCAGCAGTGAAGTCAGGGGGACCCCCTACGAGCAGTACTTC
CASSEVRGTPYEQYF
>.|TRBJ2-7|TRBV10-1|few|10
TGCGCCAGCAGCCTGGACCGCGAGTACTTC
CASSLDREYF
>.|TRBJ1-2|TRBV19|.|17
TGTGCCAGTAGTATAGGGAGAGCAGAGCCAGTGGGCTATGGCTACACCTTC
CASSIGRAEPVGYGYTF
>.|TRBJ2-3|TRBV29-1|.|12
TGCAGCGTAGGGGGGAGCACAGATACGCAGTATTTT
CSVGGSTDTQYF
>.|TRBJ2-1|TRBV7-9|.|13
TGTGCCAGCAGCTTACTCAGCAACAATGAGCAGTTCTTC
CASSLLSNNEQFF
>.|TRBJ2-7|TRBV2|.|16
TGTGCCAGCACCGTGACTGAGGGGGAGGTCCCCTACGAGCAGTACTTC
CASTVTEGEVPYEQYF
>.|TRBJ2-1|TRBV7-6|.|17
TGTGCCAGCAGCTTATCTCAAGGGGGGGCCATTATCAATGAGCAGTTCTTC
CASSLSQGGAIINEQFF
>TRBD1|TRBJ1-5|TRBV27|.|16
TGTGCCAGCATGCCCCGAATGACAGGGGCAGGCCAGCCCCAGCATTTT
CASMPRMTGAGQPQHF